A single sample gave rise to the 11 T cell receptor beta chains below, sequenced in a study of beta chain features in type 1 diabetes. Every isolated RNA sample was fully reverse transcribed, so sequencing captured expressed TCRB transcripts. Assay: immunoSEQ multiplex PCR; the TCRdb copy retains only in-frame clones and omits some. The data contain about 900,000 clones, roughly 17% of them singletons. Sequencing used naive CD4+ T cells from blood. These receptors all stem from a woman in her late teens or twenties in good health.

V usage is TRBV14 and J usage is TRBJ2-7; D may be TRBD2 (7 bases). Trimming removed 3 bases at V and 5 bases at J, with 14 bases between. This CDR3 contains 14 residues. Per the germline V gene, CDR1 is SGHDN and CDR2 is FVKESK. Written as DNA, the CDR3 is TGTGCCAGCAGCCACTCCGGGGGGCTCCACGAGCAGTACTTC. Its protein is CASSHSGGLHEQYF. The full variable domain, in which reference TRBV14 and TRBJ2-7 provide the parts outside the CDR3, is EAGVTQFPSHSVIEKGQTVTLRCDPISGHDNLYWYRRVMGKEIKFLLHFVKESKQDESGMPNNRFLAERTGGTYSTLKVQPAELEDSGVYFCASSHSGGLHEQYFGPGTRLTVT.

The J gene is TRBJ1-3, the V gene TRBV15; tentative D call: TRBD1 (6 bases). V lost 0 bases and J 3 bases, leaving 15 bases between the germline ends. Germline assignment: CDR1 LNHNV and CDR2 YYDKDF (reference sequence). The CDR3 is 17 residues long. CDR3 DNA sequence: TGTGCCACCAGCAGAGAATATGGGGGCGCGAGTGGAAACACCATATATTTT. The encoded protein is CATSREYGGASGNTIYF.

Comment on this clone: Other DNA variants within this sample encode the same CDR3. The rearrangement joins TRBV7-2 to TRBJ2-1; no reliable D call. The CDR3 sequence is 11 residues long. Germline lookup yields CDR1 SGHTA and CDR2 FQGNSA. Trimming left V 5 bases short and J 5 bases short, with 4 bases between. In DNA form, the CDR3 reads TGTGCCAGCAGCGCCCACAATGAGCAGTTCTTC. Translation gives CASSAHNEQFF. Full variable domain (remainder filled in from reference TRBV7-2 and TRBJ2-1): GAGVSQSPSNKVTEKGKDVELRCDPISGHTALYWYRQSLGQGLEFLIYFQGNSAPDKSGLPSDRFSAERTGGSVSTLTIQRTQQEDSAVYLCASSAHNEQFFGPGTRLTVL.

The chain couples TRBV7-8 to TRBJ2-1; possibly TRBD2 for D (6 bases). From germline, CDR1 is SGHVS and CDR2 FQNEAQ. CDR3 length equals 14 residues. Trimming removed 2 bases at V and 4 bases at J, with 9 bases between. In DNA, the CDR3 is TGTGCCAGCAGCTTACTAGCGAGGTACAATGAGCAGTTCTTC. Its protein is CASSLLARYNEQFF.

CDR3 sequence: CASSWIGGRNEKLFF. CDR3 nucleotides: TGTGCCAGTAGTTGGATTGGGGGGCGTAATGAAAAACTGTTTTTT. The V gene is TRBV19, the J gene TRBJ1-4, with D possibly matching TRBD1 (6 bases). Germline V CDR1 and CDR2: LNHDA, SQIVND (reference sequence). The V end lost 5 bases, the J end lost 4 bases, and 14 bases lay between the germline ends. CDR3 length: 15 amino acids.

This clone was counted a few times. The rearrangement uses TRBV5-6 and TRBJ2-2; 9 nucleotides align to TRBD2. Unmatched junction bases numbered 9, after V lost 4 bases and J lost 5 bases. CDR1 is SGHDT and CDR2 is YYEEEE in the germline V gene. The CDR3 extends over 16 amino acids. In DNA, the CDR3 is TGTGCCAGCAGCCTAGGACTAGCGCCCGGGACCGGGGAGCTGTTTTTT. It codes for CASSLGLAPGTGELFF.

This clone was observed a handful of times. The CDR3 DNA sequence: TGTGCCAGTAGTATACGGCTAGCGGGAGCTGGGGCCAACGTCCTGACTTTC. Its translation is CASSIRLAGAGANVLTF. The rearrangement uses TRBV19 and TRBJ2-6; TRBD2 aligns across 10 bases. V shed 2 bases, J shed 2 bases, and the junction held 3 bases outside the gene matches. Per germline, CDR1 LNHDA and CDR2 SQIVND (reference sequence). The CDR3 consists of 17 residues.

This clone was seen a single time. The sample has other DNA sequences that encode this CDR3 too. The chain joins TRBV5-1 to TRBJ2-3; perhaps TRBD2 as D (5 bases). Germline loops: CDR1 SGHRS, CDR2 YFSETQ. The V end lost 0 bases, the J end lost 3 bases, and 11 bases lay between the germline ends. The CDR3 has 15 residues. CDR3 nucleotides: TGCGCCAGCAGCTTGGGGCTAGCTGAAACAGATACGCAGTATTTT. It is translated as CASSLGLAETDTQYF.

V gene TRBV7-2 combines with J gene TRBJ2-7; no firm D call. V was trimmed by 5 bases and J by 0 bases, leaving 14 bases between them. From germline, CDR1 is SGHTA and CDR2 FQGNSA. This CDR3 comprises 15 residues. The CDR3 DNA reads TGTGCCAGCAGCCCCCATTTCAGGAGCTCCTACGAGCAGTACTTC. Encoded protein: CASSPHFRSSYEQYF.

The chain carries TRBV28 and TRBJ2-7; either TRBD1 or TRBD2 may supply D (6 bases each). Germline V gene sequence: CDR1 MDHEN, CDR2 SYDVKM. V lost 6 bases and J 3 bases, leaving 18 bases between the germline ends. This CDR3 spans 15 amino acids. CDR3 in amino acids: CASSKGGRPLYEQYF. The CDR3, as DNA: TGTGCCAGCAGCAAAGGGGGGAGACCCCTCTACGAGCAGTACTTC.

This clone was counted only a few times. This sequence joins TRBV5-1 and TRBJ2-1, with D perhaps TRBD2 (6 bases). V lost 0 bases and J lost 0, with 10 bases in between. The CDR3 is 16 residues long. Germline loops: CDR1 SGHRS, CDR2 YFSETQ. The CDR3 spells CASSLGGAPSYNEQFF. The CDR3 DNA follows: TGCGCCAGCAGCTTGGGCGGGGCCCCCTCCTACAATGAGCAGTTCTTC.